This TCR beta chain derives from a study of technical replicates of blood from several donors. With 4 bases removed from V and 5 bases from J, the gap between germline ends came to 8 bases. The CDR3 is 12 amino acids. Germline CDR1 is MNHEY and CDR2 is SMNVEV (reference sequence). TCRdb's table, derived via immunoSEQ multiplex PCR, lists solely in-frame clones and lacks some. This table holds tens of thousands of clones, 70% to 90% found once. The sequencing sample was made of PBMCs. The sequence came from a human donor in good health. Some clones in this sample may be carry-over from other donors' samples. The chain carries TRBV27 and TRBJ1-1; D call uncertain. Here the CDR3 reads CASSSAGTEAFF. DNA of the CDR3: TGTGCCAGCAGTTCAGCGGGGACTGAAGCTTTCTTT.